The 29 T cell receptor beta chains below come from one sample, sequenced in a study of human T cells and chemical hapten exposure. TCRdb processed the RACE reads anew with MiXCR; each CDR3 protein has one entry. The sample lists over 55,000 distinct CDR3 sequences, 11% seen once, with 1.4% in the top ten. The time point denotes: patch test 3, about 24 weeks after DPC sensitization. Sample treatment: therapeutic diphenylcyclopropenone sensitization with weekly scalp DPC. The specimen was whole blood, collected in connection with sensitization to the hapten diphenylcyclopropenone (DPC). The receptors were sampled from a woman aged 50 to 60 with alopecia areata. Some clones in this sample may be carry-over from other donors' samples.

This clonotype was seen a few times. The chain recombines TRBV5-1 with TRBJ2-3, with 11 bases identical to TRBD2. V shed 7 bases and J 4 bases; nucleotides not matched to a gene: 5. The CDR3 spans 14 residues. Germline loops: CDR1 SGHRS, CDR2 YFSETQ. The CDR3 loop is CASGTSGSPDTQYF. In nucleotides, the CDR3 is TGCGCCAGCGGAACTAGCGGGAGTCCAGATACGCAGTATTTT.

The V and J genes are TRBV5-1 and TRBJ2-7; 10 bases align to TRBD2. V dropped 2 bases and J dropped 6; count of bases not matched to a gene: 8. Germline CDR1 SGHRS, CDR2 YFSETQ. This CDR3 spans 15 amino acids. The CDR3 DNA follows: TGCGCCAGCAGCTTCACCGGGACTAGCGTCCGCGAGCAGTACTTC. This gives the protein CASSFTGTSVREQYF.

This clonotype was seen a few times. The chain combines TRBV28 with TRBJ1-1; TRBD1 aligns across 12 bases. With V trimmed by 5 bases and J by 4 bases, 5 bases remained unmatched. CDR3 size: 15 residues. The germline gives CDR1 MDHEN, CDR2 SYDVKM. The CDR3 DNA is TGTGCCAGCAGTCCCTCGGGACAGGGGGCCACTGAAGCTTTCTTT. Translation: CASSPSGQGATEAFF. Supplemented by reference TRBV28 and TRBJ1-1, the full variable domain reads DVKVTQSSRYLVKRTGEKVFLECVQDMDHENMFWYRQDPGLGLRLIYFSYDVKMKEKGDIPEGYSVSREKKERFSLILESASTNQTSMYLCASSPSGQGATEAFFGQGTRLTVV.

This chain links TRBV6-5 with TRBJ1-2; TRBD1 matches at 7 bases. V was clipped by 5 bases and J by 6 bases; unmatched bases: 6. Per germline, CDR1 MNHEY and CDR2 SVGAGI. The CDR3 has 13 residues. In nucleotides, the CDR3 is TGTGCCAGCAGTCATGGACAGGCCCATGGCTACACCTTC. It is translated as CASSHGQAHGYTF.

This clonotype was seen ten or more times. The chain recombines TRBV27 with TRBJ1-2; D is unclear. This CDR3 spans 14 amino acids. V shed 4 bases and J shed 8 bases, with 17 bases lying between them. Germline V gene sequence: CDR1 MNHEY, CDR2 SMNVEV (reference sequence). The CDR3, as DNA: TGTGCCAGCAGTTCCGTCGACGGACGTTGGGGCTACACCTTC. Its protein product is CASSSVDGRWGYTF.

The genes are TRBV4-2 and TRBJ2-7; either TRBD1 or TRBD2 may fit D (5 bases each). This CDR3 is 14 amino acids long. The V end was cut by 5 bases, the J end by 0 bases, with 11 bases between. Germline V CDR1 and CDR2: LGHNA, YNFKEQ. Written as DNA, the CDR3 is TGTGCCAGCAGCGCCGGGGCGTCCTCCTACGAGCAGTACTTC. As protein: CASSAGASSYEQYF.

V usage is TRBV28 and J usage is TRBJ2-7, with D possibly being TRBD1 (7 bases). The CDR3 has 12 residues. Deletions cut 8 bases from V and 10 bases from J, with 18 bases between. Germline-derived CDR1 and CDR2 are MDHEN and SYDVKM. CDR3 DNA: TGTGCCAGCCGCGGGACAGTCCCCGGTCAGTACTTC. Protein: CASRGTVPGQYF.

Ten or more counts support this clonotype. The chain joins TRBV21-1 to TRBJ2-7; no check of the table's D call, TRBD1, against the DNA was made. TRBV21-1 is a pseudogene segment. CDR3 length equals 17 residues. The CDR3 sequence is CASSKEAGQGGTYEQYF. The CDR3 nucleotides read TGTGCCAGCAGCAAAGAAGCGGGACAGGGAGGGACCTACGAGCAGTACTTC.

In its sample, this clonotype was seen a few times. The chain joins TRBV5-1 to TRBJ1-1, with 7 nucleotides matching TRBD1. J was trimmed by 3 bases and V by 4 bases; bases with no gene match: 9. This CDR3 is 15 amino acids long. Germline-derived CDR1 and CDR2 are SGHRS and YFSETQ. Here the CDR3 DNA reads TGCGCCAGCAGCGCAATCCGACAGGGAGACACTGAAGCTTTCTTT. Translated: CASSAIRQGDTEAFF.

This clonotype has only a few counts. This chain links TRBV5-1 with TRBJ1-3; D gene uncertain. This CDR3 is 15 amino acids long. Germline assignment: CDR1 SGHRS and CDR2 YFSETQ. Trimming left V 3 bases short and J 1 base short, with 11 bases between. The chain's CDR3 is CASSSDGNSGNTIYF. The CDR3 DNA is TGCGCCAGCAGCTCGGACGGGAATTCTGGAAACACCATATATTTT.

The CDR3 here is CASSQQGLILAKNIQYF. The CDR3, as DNA: TGTGCCAGCAGCCAACAGGGGTTAATACTAGCCAAAAACATTCAGTACTTC. The rearrangement links TRBV7-9 to TRBJ2-4, with 7 nucleotides matching TRBD1. This CDR3 is 17 amino acids long. Trimming removed 5 bases from V and 0 bases from J; junction bases left unmatched: 10. In germline, CDR1 is SEHNR, CDR2 FQNEAQ (reference sequence).

This clonotype showed up many times. The rearrangement joins TRBV7-2 to TRBJ2-1; 8 nucleotides line up with TRBD1. V shed 3 bases and J 6 bases; nucleotides not matched to a gene: 4. CDR1 SGHTA and CDR2 FQGNSA come from the germline V gene. This CDR3 contains 14 residues. Here the CDR3 reads CASSLDRETNEQFF. As DNA, the CDR3 is TGTGCCAGCAGCTTGGACAGGGAGACCAATGAGCAGTTCTTC.

This clonotype was observed many times. The chain couples TRBV6-5 to TRBJ1-1; maybe TRBD1 (5 bases). The CDR3 has 15 residues. Germline CDR1 is MNHEY and CDR2 is SVGAGI. Trimming cost V 2 bases and J 3 bases, with 13 bases left between them. The DNA of the CDR3 is TGTGCCAGCAGTTACGTCTCAGGGAGTTACACTGAAGCTTTCTTT. It translates to CASSYVSGSYTEAFF.

CDR3 residues: CASSPRARGETQYF. As DNA, the CDR3 is TGTGCCAGCTCACCACGGGCGAGAGGAGAGACCCAGTACTTC. The chain carries TRBV18 and TRBJ2-5; no definite D call. The CDR3 sequence is 14 residues long. The V gene lost 1 base and the J gene lost 4 bases, with 10 bases spanning the gap. Germline V gene lookup returns CDR1 KGHSH and CDR2 LQKENI. The full variable domain, rest sourced from reference TRBV18 and TRBJ2-5, is NAGVMQNPRHLVRRRGQEARLRCSPMKGHSHVYWYRQLPEEGLKFMVYLQKENIIDESGMPKERFSAEFPKEGPSILRIQQVVRGDSAAYFCASSPRARGETQYFGPGTRLLVL.

This clonotype came up many times. The genes are TRBV2 and TRBJ2-7; TRBD1 matches 7 bases. The CDR3 has 13 amino acids. Germline V gene sequence: CDR1 SNHLY, CDR2 FYNNEI. Germline trimming cut 8 bases from V and 1 base from J; bases unmatched to any gene: 5. CDR3: CASVGGTSYEQYF. The CDR3 bases are TGTGCCAGCGTAGGGGGCACATCCTACGAGCAGTACTTC.

This clonotype was counted ten times or more. The chain links TRBV18 to TRBJ1-5; TRBD1 might be the D (6 bases). V was shortened by 3 bases and J by 7 bases, with 22 bases between the two germline ends. From germline, CDR1 is KGHSH and CDR2 LQKENI. This CDR3 spans 17 amino acids. CDR3 residues: CASSPLEGDRKSQPQHF. CDR3 coding DNA: TGTGCCAGCTCACCGCTCGAAGGTGACAGGAAGTCGCAGCCCCAGCATTTT.

This clonotype was counted many times. This sequence joins TRBV7-2 and TRBJ1-5, with unresolved D. V lost 7 bases and J 2 bases, leaving 9 bases between the germline ends. This CDR3 is built from 13 residues. Looked up from germline, CDR1 is SGHTA and CDR2 is FQGNSA. The CDR3 DNA is TGTGCCAGCACCCAAGGCGGCAATCAGCCCCAGCATTTT. Its translation: CASTQGGNQPQHF.

V is TRBV12-3 or TRBV12-4 and J is TRBJ2-4; D is perhaps TRBD2 (6 bases). This CDR3 is 16 amino acids long. Trimming took 7 bases from V and 0 from J, leaving 16 bases between them. In DNA form, the CDR3 reads TGTGCCAGCACGAGCCGCGGGGCTATAGCCAAAAACATTCAGTACTTC. Translated, it gives CASTSRGAIAKNIQYF.

The chain has TRBV7-2 and TRBJ2-6, with 11 nucleotides matching TRBD1. The CDR3 runs 18 residues. V shed 6 bases and J 6 bases; nucleotides not matched to a gene: 13. Germline V CDR1 and CDR2: SGHTA, FQGNSA. CDR3 amino acids: CASSRDRGARTEANVLTF. The CDR3 bases are TGTGCCAGCAGTAGGGACAGGGGGGCCCGTACGGAGGCCAACGTCCTGACTTTC. The full variable domain, in which reference TRBV7-2 and TRBJ2-6 provide the parts outside the CDR3, is GAGVSQSPSNKVTEKGKDVELRCDPISGHTALYWYRQSLGQGLEFLIYFQGNSAPDKSGLPSDRFSAERTGGSVSTLTIQRTQQEDSAVYLCASSRDRGARTEANVLTFGAGSRLTVL.

At least ten counts were recorded for this clonotype. This chain connects TRBV6-2 or TRBV6-3 to TRBJ1-5; D ambiguous. V was shortened by 6 bases and J by 0 bases, with 9 bases between the two germline ends. Germline values: CDR1 MNHEY, CDR2 SVGEGT. There are 14 residues in the CDR3. CDR3 region: CASRSGYSNQPQHF. As DNA, the CDR3 is TGTGCCAGCAGAAGCGGCTATAGCAATCAGCCCCAGCATTTT.

The rearrangement links TRBV2 to TRBJ2-7; 7 bases fit TRBD2. CDR1 is SNHLY and CDR2 is FYNNEI in the germline V gene. There are 14 residues in the CDR3. V lost 7 bases, J lost 2 bases, and 8 bases stayed unmatched. The CDR3 protein is CASKSGTSPYEQYF. Here the CDR3 DNA reads TGTGCCAGCAAAAGCGGGACTTCACCCTACGAGCAGTACTTC.

This clonotype appeared many times. Here the CDR3 DNA reads TGCAGCGTTGGGGCGGGATCCTTGACGGCGGGGCAGTTCTTC. Residues: CSVGAGSLTAGQFF. V usage is TRBV29-1 and J usage is TRBJ2-1; the D gene is possibly TRBD2 (6 bases). Trimming cost V 4 bases and J 12 bases, with 22 bases left between them. Germline V lookup: CDR1 SQVTM, CDR2 ANQGSEA. The CDR3 is made up of 14 amino acids.

The chain joins TRBV7-7 to TRBJ2-1; 11 nucleotides align to TRBD2. This CDR3 is 14 amino acids long. Per the germline V gene, CDR1 is SSHAT and CDR2 is FNYEAQ (reference sequence). V was clipped by 8 bases and J by 9 bases; unmatched bases: 9. The CDR3 DNA follows: TGTGCCAGCTCGGTGGGACTAGCGGCTAGTGAGCAGTTCTTC. This sequence encodes CASSVGLAASEQFF. Full variable domain (remainder filled in from reference TRBV7-7 and TRBJ2-1): GAGVSQSPRYKVTKRGQDVTLRCDPISSHATLYWYQQALGQGPEFLTYFNYEAQPDKSGLPSDRFSAERPEGSISTLTIQRTEQRDSAMYRCASSVGLAASEQFFGPGTRLTVL.

This clonotype has ten or more counts. This chain connects TRBV19 to TRBJ2-4, with a possible D match to TRBD2 (6 bases). CDR3 length equals 18 residues. In germline, CDR1 is LNHDA, CDR2 SQIVND (reference sequence). Trimming pared 4 bases from V and 0 bases from J, leaving 19 bases between. CDR3 sequence reads: CASSKQVGTSIAKNIQYF. The CDR3 coding sequence is TGTGCCAGTAGTAAACAAGTGGGGACTTCGATAGCCAAAAACATTCAGTACTTC.

The sample holds a few counts of this clonotype. The J gene is TRBJ2-5, the V gene TRBV11-2; 8 bases are shared with TRBD2. Losses at the gene ends were 5 bases for V and 1 base for J; bases not matched to a gene: 3. Per the germline V gene, CDR1 is SGHAT and CDR2 is FQNNGV. There are 14 residues in the CDR3. CDR3 DNA sequence: TGTGCCAGCAGCCGACGGGGGGGCCAAGAGACCCAGTACTTC. Encoded protein: CASSRRGGQETQYF.

This clonotype appeared many times. The chain is built from TRBV12-3 or TRBV12-4 and TRBJ1-1, with 9 bases lining up with TRBD1. After removal of 6 bases from V and 1 base from J, the junction contained 9 bases not matched to a gene. This CDR3 has 16 residues. Written as DNA, the CDR3 is TGTGCCAGCAGACCCAACAGGGGGCGACGGAACACTGAAGCTTTCTTT. Encoded protein: CASRPNRGRRNTEAFF.

This clonotype came up a few times. This chain joins TRBV6-7 and TRBJ2-5; D is undetermined. TRBV6-7 has ORF status, its function being uncertain. Trimming pared 0 bases from V and 2 bases from J, leaving 19 bases between. This CDR3 is 18 amino acids long. CDR3: CASSYSSPPSSAQETQYF. The DNA of the CDR3 is TGTGCCAGCAGTTACTCGAGCCCCCCCTCGAGCGCACAAGAGACCCAGTACTTC.

The chain carries TRBV20-1 and TRBJ1-1; D is possibly TRBD1 (6 bases). The ends were cut back, 1 base at V and 2 bases at J, with 11 bases in the middle. Germline CDR1 and CDR2: DFQATT and SNEGSKA (reference sequence). The CDR3 spans 14 residues. DNA for the CDR3: TGCAGTGCTAGAGCAGTGGACAGAAACACTGAAGCTTTCTTT. It encodes CSARAVDRNTEAFF.

The chain has TRBV14 and TRBJ1-3; D unclear. Looked up from germline, CDR1 is SGHDN and CDR2 is FVKESK. This CDR3 region has 17 residues. V lost 2 bases and J 1 base, leaving 15 bases between the germline ends. The chain's CDR3 is CASSQSAQRESGNTIYF. CDR3 in DNA: TGTGCCAGCAGCCAATCCGCACAGAGGGAATCTGGAAACACCATATATTTT.